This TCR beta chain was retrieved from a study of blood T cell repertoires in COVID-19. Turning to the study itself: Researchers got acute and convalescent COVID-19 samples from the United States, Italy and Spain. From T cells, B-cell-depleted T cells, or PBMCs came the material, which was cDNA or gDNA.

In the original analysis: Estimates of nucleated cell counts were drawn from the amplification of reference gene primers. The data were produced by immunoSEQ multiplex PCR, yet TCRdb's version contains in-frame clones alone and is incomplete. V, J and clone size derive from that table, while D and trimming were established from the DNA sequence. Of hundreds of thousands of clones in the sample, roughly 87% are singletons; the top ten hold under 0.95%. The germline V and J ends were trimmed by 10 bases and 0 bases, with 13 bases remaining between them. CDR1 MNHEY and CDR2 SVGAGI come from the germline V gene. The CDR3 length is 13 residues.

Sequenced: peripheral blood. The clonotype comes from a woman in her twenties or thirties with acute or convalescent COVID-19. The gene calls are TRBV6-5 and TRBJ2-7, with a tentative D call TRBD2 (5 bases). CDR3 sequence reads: CATTRTNSYEQYF. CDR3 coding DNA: TGTGCCACCACTAGGACCAACTCCTACGAGCAGTACTTC.